The present entry profiles one TCR beta chain with its context. Its antigen is currently unknown. This entry is derived from a study of regulatory dendritic cells for organ transplantation. The CDR3 consists of 13 residues. Germline-derived CDR1 and CDR2 are SGHNT and YYREEE (reference sequence). J gave up 4 bases and V 0 bases, and 0 bases lay outside the gene matches. CFSE-labeled sorted T cells met regulatory or mature dendritic cells for less than 6 days. Repertoires were generated with immunoSEQ multiplex PCR, while TCRdb's copy carries only in-frame clones and drops some. This sample has 8,000 or so clones, with roughly 64% found just once.

The chain carries TRBV5-4 and TRBJ1-1, with 7 nucleotides matching TRBD1. The source is a human donor in good health. The sample comprised memory CD4+ T cells from blood cultured with dendritic cells. Subset specified: CD45RO+ memory T cells. The CDR3 DNA reads TGTGCCAGCAGCTTGGACAGGGGCACTGAAGCTTTCTTT. Amino acid sequence: CASSLDRGTEAFF.